A selection of T cell receptor beta chains follows, all from one sample in a study of shared clonotypes between healthy human individuals. Clones were read by immunoSEQ multiplex PCR, and TCRdb kept only the in-frame ones, dropping some. In the table there are some 500,000 clones, about 95% of which are singletons. Source material: naive CD4+ T cells sorted from blood. The receptor set was obtained from a woman aged 25 to 39 in good health. CDR3s include the opening cysteine and the closing phenylalanine or tryptophan. The order of the fields is D gene, clone size, J gene, V gene, CDR3 protein, CDR3 DNA. A D gene is named only where the DNA matches it firmly. Rows may omit the clone size; those that give it use once, few, many or a size class.

- | - | TRBJ2-7 | TRBV18 | CASSPGTGEQYF | TGTGCCAGCTCACCAGGGACCGGAGAGCAGTACTTC
- | - | TRBJ1-5 | TRBV19 | CASSEQLDQPQHF | TGTGCCAGTAGTGAACAGCTCGATCAGCCCCAGCATTTT
- | - | TRBJ2-2 | TRBV6-1 | CASSGAAELFF | TGTGCCAGCTCCGGAGCGGCGGAGCTGTTTTTT
- | - | TRBJ1-5 | TRBV4-1 | CASSHYRAGGNQPQHF | TGCGCCAGCAGCCATTACCGGGCTGGAGGGAATCAGCCCCAGCATTTT
- | - | TRBJ2-7 | TRBV5-6 | CASSLGEGDEQYF | TGTGCCAGCAGCTTGGGCGAGGGAGACGAGCAGTACTTC
TRBD2 | - | TRBJ2-7 | TRBV5-5 | CASRRASGSPSYEQYF | TGTGCCAGCAGGAGGGCTAGCGGGAGTCCCTCCTACGAGCAGTACTTC
- | - | TRBJ2-5 | TRBV6-6 | CASSPLGETQYF | TGTGCCAGCAGCCCTCTTGGGGAGACCCAGTACTTC
TRBD1 | - | TRBJ2-7 | TRBV28 | CASSTGTGIEQYF | TGTGCCAGCAGTACCGGGACAGGAATTGAGCAGTACTTC
- | - | TRBJ1-2 | TRBV28 | CASRPQGRVGYGYTF | TGTGCCAGCAGACCCCAGGGCAGGGTCGGTTATGGCTACACCTTC
TRBD2 | - | TRBJ2-2 | TRBV4-2 | CASSQVWASGRVGELFF | TGTGCCAGCAGCCAAGTTTGGGCTAGCGGGAGGGTCGGGGAGCTGTTTTTT
TRBD2 | - | TRBJ2-7 | TRBV6-5 | CASNKLAGDEQYF | TGTGCCAGCAACAAACTAGCGGGAGACGAGCAGTACTTC
- | - | TRBJ1-5 | TRBV4-2 | CASSQGENQPQHF | TGTGCCAGCAGCCAAGGAGAGAATCAGCCCCAGCATTTT
- | - | TRBJ2-3 | TRBV19 | CASSIEPQTRPYTDTQYF | TGTGCCAGTAGCATAGAGCCTCAGACTAGACCGTACACAGATACGCAGTATTTT
TRBD2 | - | TRBJ2-1 | TRBV19 | CASSILAGNEQFF | TGTGCCAGTAGTATCCTAGCGGGCAATGAGCAGTTCTTC
- | - | TRBJ2-7 | TRBV7-9 | CASSLGGTSRSEQYF | TGTGCCAGCAGCTTAGGAGGGACCTCAAGATCCGAGCAGTACTTC
- | - | TRBJ1-1 | TRBV11-2 | CASHLNRGVTEAFF | TGTGCCAGCCACTTAAACCGGGGTGTTACTGAAGCTTTCTTT
- | - | TRBJ1-5 | TRBV28 | CASSLDTGTDSNQPQHF | TGTGCCAGCAGTTTAGACACCGGGACGGATAGCAATCAGCCCCAGCATTTT
TRBD1 | - | TRBJ2-4 | TRBV28 | CASSKGDRSGRLNF | TGTGCCAGCAGCAAGGGGGACAGGTCGGGTCGGCTGAACTTC
TRBD2 | - | TRBJ2-2 | TRBV27 | CASSSTSGRGNGELFF | TGTGCCAGCAGTTCGACTAGCGGGAGAGGGAACGGGGAGCTGTTTTTT
- | - | TRBJ2-7 | TRBV18 | CASSPSSLSYEQYF | TGTGCCAGCTCACCATCCTCCCTCTCCTACGAGCAGTACTTC
TRBD1 | - | TRBJ2-7 | TRBV7-2 | CASSTDRAEYEQYF | TGTGCCAGCAGTACCGACAGGGCGGAGTACGAGCAGTACTTC
- | - | TRBJ2-1 | TRBV4-1 | CASSQDPDREQFF | TGCGCCAGCAGCCAAGATCCCGACCGTGAGCAGTTCTTC
TRBD2 | once | TRBJ2-7 | TRBV18 | CASSPRGGEQYF | TGTGCCAGCTCACCGAGGGGAGGGGAGCAGTACTTC
- | - | TRBJ2-5 | TRBV19 | CASSQPPETQYF | TGTGCCAGTAGTCAGCCCCCGGAGACCCAGTACTTC
- | - | TRBJ2-7 | TRBV30 | CAWRAYGGLPLSEQYF | TGTGCCTGGAGGGCCTACGGGGGACTTCCATTGTCCGAGCAGTACTTC
TRBD1 | once | TRBJ1-4 | TRBV13 | CASSTRDRDSEKLFF | TGTGCCAGCAGCACCCGGGACAGGGATTCTGAAAAACTGTTTTTT